This is a list of T cell receptor beta chains from one sample in a study of CD8 T cells in ankylosing spondylitis. TCRdb re-called the 5' RACE reads through MiXCR, storing one row per CDR3 protein. The sample gives about 160,000 distinct CDR3 sequences, roughly 10% of which show up once; around 16% is in the top ten. The sample comprised blood, either unsorted or a sorted T cell fraction (not recorded which). Every receptor here comes from a female donor with ankylosing spondylitis or in good health (not recorded which). CDR3s include the opening cysteine and the closing phenylalanine or tryptophan. A D gene is named only where the DNA matches it firmly. A row's size may be missing; if present it is once, few, many or a size class.

v_gene: TRBV7-9; d_gene: TRBD1; len: 15; j_gene: TRBJ1-1; abundance: .; CDR3aa: CASSPPGQGRNGAFF; CDR3nt: TGTGCCAGCAGCCCACCGGGACAGGGAAGGAACGGAGCTTTCTTT
v_gene: TRBV20-1; d_gene: TRBD1; len: 13; j_gene: TRBJ2-7; abundance: .; CDR3aa: CSARGRGIYEQYF; CDR3nt: TGCAGTGCTAGAGGCAGGGGGATTTACGAGCAGTACTTC
v_gene: TRBV12-3/TRBV12-4; d_gene: TRBD1; len: 17; j_gene: TRBJ1-3; abundance: many; CDR3aa: CASSIEGQGPSGNTIYF; CDR3nt: TGTGCCAGCAGTATAGAAGGACAGGGTCCCTCTGGAAACACCATATATTTT
v_gene: TRBV20-1; d_gene: TRBD2; len: 14; j_gene: TRBJ2-1; abundance: .; CDR3aa: CSARAGGADNEQFF; CDR3nt: TGCAGTGCTAGAGCGGGAGGTGCGGACAATGAGCAGTTCTTC
v_gene: TRBV4-1; d_gene: TRBD1; len: 14; j_gene: TRBJ2-7; abundance: .; CDR3aa: CASSQDRGLSEQYF; CDR3nt: TGCGCCAGCAGCCAAGACAGGGGGCTTTCCGAGCAGTACTTC
v_gene: TRBV12-5; d_gene: .; len: 15; j_gene: TRBJ2-1; abundance: few; CDR3aa: CASGLRVVEYNEQFF; CDR3nt: TGTGCTAGTGGTTTGAGGGTTGTTGAGTACAATGAGCAGTTCTTC
v_gene: TRBV28; d_gene: .; len: 10; j_gene: TRBJ2-7; abundance: few; CDR3aa: CAAGLDEQYF; CDR3nt: TGTGCCGCGGGCCTCGACGAGCAGTACTTC
v_gene: TRBV20-1; d_gene: .; len: 14; j_gene: TRBJ2-1; abundance: many; CDR3aa: CSARTSSSYNEQFF; CDR3nt: TGCAGTGCCCGAACTAGCAGCTCCTACAATGAGCAGTTCTTC
v_gene: TRBV20-1; d_gene: .; len: 12; j_gene: TRBJ1-5; abundance: few; CDR3aa: CSARDPLSPGHF; CDR3nt: TGCAGTGCTAGAGATCCGCTCTCGCCCGGGCATTTT
v_gene: TRBV27; d_gene: TRBD1; len: 15; j_gene: TRBJ1-5; abundance: many; CDR3aa: CASSLGTGVNQPQHF; CDR3nt: TGTGCCAGCAGTTTGGGGACAGGGGTAAATCAGCCCCAGCATTTT
v_gene: TRBV5-6; d_gene: .; len: 16; j_gene: TRBJ2-2; abundance: few; CDR3aa: CASSQDHFTLTGELFF; CDR3nt: TGTGCCAGCAGCCAAGACCATTTTACCCTCACCGGGGAGCTGTTTTTT
v_gene: TRBV25-1; d_gene: TRBD1; len: 17; j_gene: TRBJ1-4; abundance: many; CDR3aa: CARTTGQGLVGNEKLFF; CDR3nt: TGTGCCAGGACGACGGGACAGGGGCTCGTGGGGAATGAAAAACTGTTTTTT
v_gene: TRBV12-3/TRBV12-4; d_gene: .; len: 14; j_gene: TRBJ2-5; abundance: .; CDR3aa: CASSLLGVRETQYF; CDR3nt: TGTGCCAGCAGTTTACTAGGGGTGCGAGAGACCCAGTACTTC
v_gene: TRBV9; d_gene: .; len: 14; j_gene: TRBJ1-1; abundance: many; CDR3aa: CASSVAQGNTEAFF; CDR3nt: TGTGCCAGCAGCGTAGCACAGGGGAACACTGAAGCTTTCTTT
v_gene: TRBV12-3/TRBV12-4; d_gene: .; len: 11; j_gene: TRBJ1-1; abundance: .; CDR3aa: CASASGVEAFF; CDR3nt: TGTGCCAGCGCATCCGGGGTTGAAGCTTTCTTT
v_gene: TRBV15; d_gene: .; len: 17; j_gene: TRBJ2-7; abundance: .; CDR3aa: CATSRSTGRLSSYEQYF; CDR3nt: TGTGCCACCAGCAGATCTACAGGACGGTTGAGCTCCTACGAGCAGTACTTC
v_gene: TRBV6-5; d_gene: .; len: 15; j_gene: TRBJ2-1; abundance: .; CDR3aa: CASSYRPPEYNEQFF; CDR3nt: TGTGCCAGCAGTTACCGCCCGCCCGAATACAATGAGCAGTTCTTC
v_gene: TRBV6-5; d_gene: .; len: 16; j_gene: TRBJ2-1; abundance: .; CDR3aa: CASSYIGVSRDNEQFF; CDR3nt: TGTGCCAGCAGTTATATTGGGGTCAGCCGGGACAATGAGCAGTTCTTC
v_gene: TRBV7-9; d_gene: .; len: 15; j_gene: TRBJ2-2; abundance: many; CDR3aa: CASHDDQGSTGELFF; CDR3nt: TGTGCCAGCCACGACGACCAGGGAAGCACCGGGGAGCTGTTTTTT
v_gene: TRBV3-1; d_gene: .; len: 17; j_gene: TRBJ2-7; abundance: few; CDR3aa: CASSQEGGLAVSYEQYF; CDR3nt: TGTGCCAGCAGCCAAGAAGGGGGGCTAGCGGTCTCCTACGAGCAGTACTTC
v_gene: TRBV19; d_gene: .; len: 14; j_gene: TRBJ2-1; abundance: few; CDR3aa: CATSLRASVNEQFF; CDR3nt: TGTGCCACTAGCCTCCGGGCAAGTGTCAATGAGCAGTTCTTC
v_gene: TRBV2; d_gene: TRBD2; len: 16; j_gene: TRBJ2-3; abundance: many; CDR3aa: CASSKRTSGSTDTQYF; CDR3nt: TGTGCCAGCAGCAAAAGGACTAGCGGAAGCACAGATACGCAGTATTTT
v_gene: TRBV3-1; d_gene: .; len: 16; j_gene: TRBJ2-7; abundance: .; CDR3aa: CASSQDPFSSSYEQYF; CDR3nt: TGTGCCAGCAGCCAAGATCCCTTCTCTAGCTCCTACGAGCAGTACTTC
v_gene: TRBV6-5; d_gene: .; len: 14; j_gene: TRBJ1-2; abundance: few; CDR3aa: CASSSGTKVEGYTF; CDR3nt: TGTGCCAGCAGTTCCGGGACAAAAGTGGAAGGCTACACCTTC
v_gene: TRBV20-1; d_gene: .; len: 13; j_gene: TRBJ2-7; abundance: few; CDR3aa: CSAGTPASYEQYF; CDR3nt: TGCAGTGCTGGGACACCCGCATCCTACGAGCAGTACTTC
v_gene: TRBV5-1; d_gene: TRBD2; len: 16; j_gene: TRBJ2-1; abundance: few; CDR3aa: CASSLAVAGASNEQFF; CDR3nt: TGCGCCAGCAGCTTGGCGGTAGCGGGGGCTTCCAATGAGCAGTTCTTC
v_gene: TRBV30; d_gene: TRBD1; len: 12; j_gene: TRBJ1-1; abundance: .; CDR3aa: CAWDRVNTEAFF; CDR3nt: TGTGCCTGGGACAGGGTGAACACTGAAGCTTTCTTT
v_gene: TRBV20-1; d_gene: .; len: 9; j_gene: TRBJ2-7; abundance: many; CDR3aa: CSARGEQYF; CDR3nt: TGCAGTGCTCGTGGGGAGCAGTACTTC
v_gene: TRBV7-2; d_gene: .; len: 16; j_gene: TRBJ2-7; abundance: .; CDR3aa: CASSPRALTANYEQYF; CDR3nt: TGTGCCAGCAGCCCACGCGCCTTAACCGCTAACTACGAGCAGTACTTC
v_gene: TRBV4-2; d_gene: TRBD2; len: 17; j_gene: TRBJ2-1; abundance: many; CDR3aa: CASSQDSLAGQYNEQFF; CDR3nt: TGTGCCAGCAGCCAAGATTCTCTAGCGGGCCAGTACAATGAGCAGTTCTTC
v_gene: TRBV20-1; d_gene: .; len: 13; j_gene: TRBJ2-7; abundance: .; CDR3aa: CSALGGEGYEQYF; CDR3nt: TGCAGTGCCCTAGGGGGAGAGGGCTACGAGCAGTACTTC
v_gene: TRBV20-1; d_gene: .; len: 15; j_gene: TRBJ2-3; abundance: .; CDR3aa: CSARDEGEGPDTQYF; CDR3nt: TGCAGTGCTAGAGATGAGGGAGAAGGGCCAGATACGCAGTATTTT
v_gene: TRBV27; d_gene: TRBD1; len: 15; j_gene: TRBJ1-2; abundance: few; CDR3aa: CATLGPGQGDYGYTF; CDR3nt: TGTGCCACATTGGGCCCCGGACAGGGGGACTATGGCTACACCTTC
v_gene: TRBV24-1; d_gene: .; len: 12; j_gene: TRBJ1-2; abundance: .; CDR3aa: CATSDFSGENTF; CDR3nt: TGTGCCACCAGTGATTTCTCGGGCGAGAACACCTTC
v_gene: TRBV27; d_gene: .; len: 13; j_gene: TRBJ2-5; abundance: .; CDR3aa: CASSSPIQETQYF; CDR3nt: TGTGCCAGCAGCTCCCCGATCCAAGAGACCCAGTACTTC
v_gene: TRBV12-3/TRBV12-4; d_gene: .; len: 14; j_gene: TRBJ2-3; abundance: .; CDR3aa: CASSFKGPPDTQYF; CDR3nt: TGTGCCAGCAGTTTCAAAGGCCCTCCAGATACGCAGTATTTT
v_gene: TRBV5-6; d_gene: TRBD2; len: 15; j_gene: TRBJ2-1; abundance: .; CDR3aa: CASSDLAGMYNEQFF; CDR3nt: TGTGCCAGCAGCGATCTAGCGGGAATGTACAATGAGCAGTTCTTC
v_gene: TRBV19; d_gene: .; len: 13; j_gene: TRBJ2-1; abundance: many; CDR3aa: CASSIADYNEQFF; CDR3nt: TGTGCCAGTAGTATTGCGGACTACAATGAGCAGTTCTTC
v_gene: TRBV9; d_gene: TRBD1; len: 15; j_gene: TRBJ2-1; abundance: .; CDR3aa: CASASGTGGYNEQFF; CDR3nt: TGTGCCAGCGCCTCCGGGACAGGGGGCTACAATGAGCAGTTCTTC
v_gene: TRBV28; d_gene: .; len: 11; j_gene: TRBJ1-1; abundance: few; CDR3aa: CASKRGTEAFF; CDR3nt: TGTGCCAGCAAGAGGGGGACTGAAGCTTTCTTT
v_gene: TRBV4-3; d_gene: .; len: 15; j_gene: TRBJ2-3; abundance: .; CDR3aa: CASSQETGRTDTQYF; CDR3nt: TGCGCCAGCAGCCAAGAAACGGGACGCACAGATACGCAGTATTTT
v_gene: TRBV7-9; d_gene: .; len: 12; j_gene: TRBJ2-2; abundance: .; CDR3aa: CASSLKGGELFF; CDR3nt: TGTGCCAGCAGCTTGAAGGGCGGGGAGCTGTTTTTT
v_gene: TRBV5-6; d_gene: .; len: 13; j_gene: TRBJ2-1; abundance: .; CDR3aa: CASSLVSGDEQFF; CDR3nt: TGTGCCAGCAGCTTGGTTTCGGGGGATGAGCAGTTCTTC
v_gene: TRBV5-1; d_gene: .; len: 14; j_gene: TRBJ2-1; abundance: .; CDR3aa: CASSLEEGANEQFF; CDR3nt: TGCGCCAGCAGCTTGGAGGAGGGGGCGAATGAGCAGTTCTTC
v_gene: TRBV7-9; d_gene: .; len: 13; j_gene: TRBJ2-1; abundance: few; CDR3aa: CASSLVSDGEQFF; CDR3nt: TGTGCCAGCAGCTTAGTTAGCGACGGTGAGCAGTTCTTC
v_gene: TRBV7-9; d_gene: TRBD1; len: 16; j_gene: TRBJ2-2; abundance: .; CDR3aa: CASSPSDRAKGGELFF; CDR3nt: TGTGCCAGCAGCCCCTCGGACAGGGCCAAAGGCGGGGAGCTGTTTTTT
v_gene: TRBV20-1; d_gene: .; len: 12; j_gene: TRBJ2-5; abundance: many; CDR3aa: CSARDIGETQYF; CDR3nt: TGCAGTGCTAGAGATATAGGCGAGACCCAGTACTTC
v_gene: TRBV6-1; d_gene: TRBD2; len: 14; j_gene: TRBJ2-5; abundance: .; CDR3aa: CASSTTSGKETQYF; CDR3nt: TGTGCCAGCAGCACAACTAGCGGGAAAGAGACCCAGTACTTC
v_gene: TRBV27; d_gene: TRBD2; len: 15; j_gene: TRBJ2-1; abundance: .; CDR3aa: CASATPGLVVDEQFF; CDR3nt: TGTGCCAGCGCCACCCCGGGACTAGTGGTCGATGAGCAGTTCTTC
v_gene: TRBV6-2/TRBV6-3; d_gene: .; len: 10; j_gene: TRBJ1-1; abundance: few; CDR3aa: CASKGTEAFF; CDR3nt: TGTGCCAGCAAGGGCACTGAAGCTTTCTTT
v_gene: TRBV5-8; d_gene: TRBD2; len: 15; j_gene: TRBJ2-1; abundance: few; CDR3aa: CASSRLAVSSDEQFF; CDR3nt: TGTGCCAGCAGTCGACTAGCGGTGTCATCGGATGAGCAGTTCTTC
v_gene: TRBV5-1; d_gene: TRBD1; len: 15; j_gene: TRBJ1-1; abundance: few; CDR3aa: CASTGGEGANTEAFF; CDR3nt: TGCGCCAGCACAGGGGGCGAGGGAGCGAACACTGAAGCTTTCTTT
v_gene: TRBV29-1; d_gene: .; len: 16; j_gene: TRBJ2-3; abundance: many; CDR3aa: CSVDRTGLAPRNTQYF; CDR3nt: TGCAGCGTTGATCGAACGGGACTTGCCCCTAGAAATACGCAGTATTTT
v_gene: TRBV4-2; d_gene: .; len: 14; j_gene: TRBJ2-2; abundance: .; CDR3aa: CASGPGVKTGELFF; CDR3nt: TGTGCCAGCGGACCGGGAGTAAAGACCGGGGAGCTGTTTTTT
v_gene: TRBV20-1; d_gene: .; len: 12; j_gene: TRBJ2-1; abundance: .; CDR3aa: CSARDHHNEQFF; CDR3nt: TGCAGTGCTAGAGATCACCACAATGAGCAGTTCTTC
v_gene: TRBV6-2/TRBV6-3; d_gene: .; len: 17; j_gene: TRBJ2-1; abundance: .; CDR3aa: CASSYFRVTVLYNEQFF; CDR3nt: TGTGCCAGCAGTTACTTCCGGGTTACCGTTCTTTACAATGAGCAGTTCTTC
v_gene: TRBV27; d_gene: .; len: 14; j_gene: TRBJ2-1; abundance: many; CDR3aa: CASSSFGQNNEQFF; CDR3nt: TGTGCCAGCAGTTCCTTCGGACAGAACAATGAGCAGTTCTTC